Each of the 14 T cell receptor beta chains below was sequenced from the same sample in a study of early T cells in non-severe SARS-CoV-2 infection. TCRdb recomputed calls from the 5' RACE reads with MiXCR, one row per CDR3 protein. The sample gives 80,000 to 95,000 distinct CDR3 sequences, about 15% of which show up once; about 5% is in the top ten. The sample was whole blood, taken at baseline. These receptors originate from an adult who was a healthcare worker with PCR-confirmed SARS-CoV-2 infection or an uninfected control (not recorded which).

This chain uses TRBV6-1 with TRBJ2-2; the D gene is possibly TRBD2 (6 bases). Trimming took off 7 bases at V and 5 bases at J, with 17 bases between the two ends. In germline, CDR1 is MNHNS, CDR2 SASEGT. The CDR3 extends over 15 amino acids. The DNA of the CDR3 is TGTGCCAGCATGGGGACGGGAGAGTGGACCGGGGAGCTGTTTTTT. Amino acid sequence: CASMGTGEWTGELFF.

This clonotype has a handful of counts. The rearrangement uses TRBV7-2 and TRBJ1-2; D remains unclear. The V gene lost 1 base and the J gene lost 7 bases, with 10 bases spanning the gap. The CDR3 totals 13 residues. Germline loops: CDR1 SGHTA, CDR2 FQGNSA. This CDR3 reads CASSLVRTGGYTF. CDR3 in DNA: TGTGCCAGCAGCTTAGTTCGGACGGGTGGCTACACCTTC.

This clonotype was observed many times. The J gene is TRBJ2-7, the V gene TRBV20-1; 8 bases match TRBD1. Germline V lookup: CDR1 DFQATT, CDR2 SNEGSKA (reference sequence). Trimming took 3 bases from V and 2 from J; bases not matched to a gene: 3. The CDR3 loop spans 13 amino acids. CDR3 protein: CSASGTGPYEQYF. The CDR3 bases are TGCAGTGCTAGCGGGACAGGACCCTACGAGCAGTACTTC.

The table lists this clonotype with many counts. The V call is TRBV20-1, the J call TRBJ1-3; D is undetermined. With 7 bases removed from V and 2 bases from J, the gap between germline ends came to 12 bases. The CDR3 has 13 amino acids. Germline values: CDR1 DFQATT, CDR2 SNEGSKA (reference sequence). CDR3 bases: TGCAGTGTCCTGGGCGCGGCTGGAAACACCATATATTTT. It yields the protein CSVLGAAGNTIYF.

V usage is TRBV7-2 and J usage is TRBJ2-1, with D possibly TRBD2 on 6 matching bases. From germline, CDR1 is SGHTA and CDR2 FQGNSA. The length of the CDR3 is 14 residues. The germline V and J ends were trimmed by 5 bases and 0 bases, with 8 bases remaining between them. DNA of the CDR3: TGTGCCAGCAGCCATAGCGGCTCCTACAATGAGCAGTTCTTC. Translation gives CASSHSGSYNEQFF.

The sample holds a few counts of this clonotype. J is TRBJ2-7 and V is TRBV7-9; 9 bases match TRBD2. With 6 bases clipped from V and 5 bases from J, the junction kept 11 bases outside the gene matches. Germline V gene lookup returns CDR1 SEHNR and CDR2 FQNEAQ (reference sequence). CDR3 length: 15 residues. The DNA for the CDR3 is TGTGCCAGCAGGGTTAGCGGGAGTTCTGAAAACGAGCAGTACTTC. Translated: CASRVSGSSENEQYF. The full variable domain, with the rest looked up from reference TRBV7-9 and TRBJ2-7, is DTGVSQNPRHKITKRGQNVTFRCDPISEHNRLYWYRQTLGQGPEFLTYFQNEAQLEKSRLLSDRFSAERPKGSFSTLEIQRTEQGDSAMYLCASRVSGSSENEQYFGPGTRLTVT.

The chain carries TRBV4-1 and TRBJ2-1; 11 nucleotides agree with TRBD2. After removal of 3 bases from V and 8 bases from J, the junction contained 6 bases not matched to a gene. CDR1 and CDR2 from the germline V gene are MGHRA and YSYEKL. The CDR3 runs to 15 residues. The CDR3, as DNA: TGCGCCAGCAGCCAGACTAGCGGGACCGGGGATGAGCAGTTCTTC. It is translated as CASSQTSGTGDEQFF.

V and J are TRBV3-1 and TRBJ2-7; no firm D call. The germline V and J ends were trimmed by 0 bases and 0 bases, with 6 bases remaining between them. The germline V gene encodes CDR1 LGHDT and CDR2 YNNKEL (reference sequence). The CDR3 totals 14 residues. This CDR3 is CASSQEIHSYEQYF. The CDR3, as DNA: TGTGCCAGCAGCCAAGAGATCCACTCCTACGAGCAGTACTTC.

This chain joins TRBV7-9 and TRBJ1-1; no reliable D call. This CDR3 is 11 amino acids long. Trimming removed 3 bases from V and 10 bases from J, with 9 bases in between. Germline lookup yields CDR1 SEHNR and CDR2 FQNEAQ (reference sequence). This CDR3 reads CASSFGQTAFF. Written as DNA, the CDR3 is TGTGCCAGCAGCTTCGGGCAGACAGCTTTCTTT. Filled out from reference TRBV7-9 and TRBJ1-1, the complete variable domain reads DTGVSQNPRHKITKRGQNVTFRCDPISEHNRLYWYRQTLGQGPEFLTYFQNEAQLEKSRLLSDRFSAERPKGSFSTLEIQRTEQGDSAMYLCASSFGQTAFFGQGTRLTVV.

The chain has TRBV24-1 and TRBJ1-4; no definite D call. This CDR3 is 11 amino acids long. V was shortened by 3 bases and J by 16 bases, with 11 bases between the two germline ends. The V gene's germline CDR1 is KGHDR and CDR2 SFDVKD. The CDR3 region is CATSDKRCPFF. The CDR3 DNA sequence: TGTGCCACCAGTGATAAAAGGTGTCCGTTTTTT.

The J gene is TRBJ1-6, the V gene TRBV2; D not certain. The germline V gene encodes CDR1 SNHLY and CDR2 FYNNEI. The germline V and J ends were trimmed by 2 bases and 7 bases, with 6 bases remaining between them. The CDR3 length is 13 residues. The CDR3 DNA reads TGTGCCAGCAGTGAATACGTGAATTCACCCCTCCACTTT. Translation gives CASSEYVNSPLHF.

This clonotype was counted only a few times. The gene calls are TRBV6-1 and TRBJ2-3, with 11 bases lining up with TRBD1. Germline V gene data show CDR1 as MNHNS and CDR2 as SASEGT. J was trimmed by 5 bases and V by 0 bases; bases with no gene match: 4. CDR3 length equals 16 residues. The CDR3 DNA follows: TGTGCCAGCAGTGAAGCGGCGGGACAGGGGGGAGATACGCAGTATTTT. It specifies CASSEAAGQGGDTQYF.

CDR3 residues: CASSEDGRAYEQYF. The CDR3 region has the DNA TGTGCCAGCAGTGAAGACGGGAGGGCCTACGAGCAGTACTTC. The V call is TRBV6-1, the J call TRBJ2-7; TRBD2 matches 8 bases. CDR3 length: 14 amino acids. Germline values: CDR1 MNHNS, CDR2 SASEGT. Losses at the gene ends were 1 base for V and 2 bases for J; bases not matched to a gene: 1.

The V and J genes are TRBV28 and TRBJ2-3; D is unclear. The CDR3 has 11 amino acids. Trimming pared 3 bases from V and 11 bases from J, leaving 9 bases between. Per germline, CDR1 MDHEN and CDR2 SYDVKM. CDR3 DNA sequence: TGTGCCAGCAGTTTCCGGGCGATGCAGTATTTT. Translating gives CASSFRAMQYF.